A single sample is the source of the 8 T cell receptor beta chains below, sequenced in a study of circulating tumor DNA in untreated peripheral T-cell lymphoma. Generated by immunoSEQ multiplex PCR, the TCRdb table keeps only in-frame clones and is missing some. Among about 2,400 clones listed, 82% were seen once. Sequenced sample: tumor tissue. These receptors were taken from a human donor with peripheral T-cell lymphoma.

The chain uses TRBV19 and TRBJ2-5; 7 bases line up with TRBD2. This CDR3 spans 15 amino acids. Germline CDR1 reads LNHDA; CDR2 reads SQIVND (reference sequence). With 5 bases clipped from V and 4 bases from J, the junction kept 10 bases outside the gene matches. CDR3 region: CASSLRDYPGETQYF. DNA for the CDR3: TGTGCCAGTAGTCTCCGGGACTATCCGGGAGAGACCCAGTACTTC.

The chain carries TRBV11-3 and TRBJ2-3, with D maybe TRBD1 (5 bases). The CDR3 totals 16 residues. V was cut by 5 bases and J by 3 bases, with 18 bases left in between. Looked up from germline, CDR1 is SGHNT and CDR2 is YENEEA. The CDR3 bases are TGTGCCAGCAGCCAAGTAGGGGCGGAAGGAACAGATACGCAGTATTTT. Residues: CASSQVGAEGTDTQYF.

This clone has a handful of counts. This chain uses TRBV11-3 with TRBJ2-7; 10 nucleotides line up with TRBD2. The CDR3 consists of 14 residues. The J segment lost 3 bases and the V segment lost 4 bases, leaving 3 bases of the junction unmatched. Per the germline V gene, CDR1 is SGHNT and CDR2 is YENEEA. The chain's CDR3 is CASSSRTSGYEQYF. The CDR3, as DNA: TGTGCCAGCAGCTCACGGACTAGCGGCTACGAGCAGTACTTC.

The chain joins TRBV6-8 to TRBJ2-1; 8 bases agree with TRBD2. Per the germline V gene, CDR1 is MNHGY and CDR2 is SAAAGT. V was pared by 5 bases and J by 5 bases, with 8 bases of the junction left unmatched. The CDR3 length is 15 residues. The CDR3 here is CASSTELAGHNEQFF. DNA of the CDR3: TGTGCCAGCAGTACAGAGCTAGCGGGTCACAATGAGCAGTTCTTC.

DNA of the CDR3: TGTGCCAGCAGCCCGACGGGACAGGGATCCACTGAAGCTTTCTTT. This translates into CASSPTGQGSTEAFF. This chain links TRBV7-5 with TRBJ1-1; whether TRBD1, the table's D call, matches the DNA was not checked. TRBV7-5 has pseudogene status. The CDR3 runs to 15 residues.

The rearrangement links TRBV19 to TRBJ2-7, with D perhaps TRBD1 or TRBD2 (6 bases each). Germline CDR1 and CDR2: LNHDA and SQIVND (reference sequence). The CDR3 spans 14 residues. V lost 3 bases and J 2 bases, leaving 11 bases between the germline ends. The CDR3 DNA reads as TGTGCCAGTAGTATTCGGCGGGACACCTACGAGCAGTACTTC. Translation: CASSIRRDTYEQYF.

The J gene is TRBJ2-3, the V gene TRBV29-1; 11 bases agree with TRBD1. J lost 4 bases, V lost 2 bases, and 2 bases had no gene match. CDR1 is SQVTM and CDR2 is ANQGSEA in the germline V gene. There are 14 residues in the CDR3. The CDR3 reads CSVELGQGADTQYF. CDR3 sequence (DNA): TGCAGCGTTGAACTGGGACAGGGGGCAGATACGCAGTATTTT.

The chain carries TRBV6-7 and TRBJ2-7, with D maybe TRBD2 (5 bases). TRBV6-7 is given ORF status, its function remaining uncertain. This CDR3 comprises 15 residues. V dropped 5 bases and J dropped 1 base, with 15 bases sitting between them. The CDR3 DNA sequence: TGTGCCAGCAGTGGGCTGTGGGAGAAATCCTACGAGCAGTACTTC. It codes for CASSGLWEKSYEQYF.